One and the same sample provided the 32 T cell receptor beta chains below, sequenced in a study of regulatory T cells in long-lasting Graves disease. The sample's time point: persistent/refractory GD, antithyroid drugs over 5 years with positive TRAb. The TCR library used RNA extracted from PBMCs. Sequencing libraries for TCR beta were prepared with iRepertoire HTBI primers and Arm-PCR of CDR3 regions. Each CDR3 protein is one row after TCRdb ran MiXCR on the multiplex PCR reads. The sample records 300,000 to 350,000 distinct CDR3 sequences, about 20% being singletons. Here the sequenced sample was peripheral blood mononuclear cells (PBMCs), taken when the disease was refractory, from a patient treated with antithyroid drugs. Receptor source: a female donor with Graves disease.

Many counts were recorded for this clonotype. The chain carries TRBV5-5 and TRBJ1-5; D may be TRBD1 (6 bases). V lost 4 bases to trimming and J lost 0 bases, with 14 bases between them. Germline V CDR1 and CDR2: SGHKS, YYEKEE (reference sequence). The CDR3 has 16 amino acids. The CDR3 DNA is TGTGCCAGCAGCCCAGGGGACCAAGTTAGCAATCAGCCCCAGCATTTT. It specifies CASSPGDQVSNQPQHF.

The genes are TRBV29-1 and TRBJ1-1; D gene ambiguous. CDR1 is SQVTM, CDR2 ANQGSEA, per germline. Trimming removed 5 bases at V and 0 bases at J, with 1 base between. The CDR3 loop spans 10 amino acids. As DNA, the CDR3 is TGCAGCGTTTTGAACACTGAAGCTTTCTTT. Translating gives CSVLNTEAFF.

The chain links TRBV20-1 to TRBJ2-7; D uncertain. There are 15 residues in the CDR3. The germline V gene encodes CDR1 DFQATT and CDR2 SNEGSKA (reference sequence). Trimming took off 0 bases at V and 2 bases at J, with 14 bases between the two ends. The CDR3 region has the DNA TGCAGTGCTAGAGATTTGTATCGACAAACCTACGAGCAGTACTTC. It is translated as CSARDLYRQTYEQYF.

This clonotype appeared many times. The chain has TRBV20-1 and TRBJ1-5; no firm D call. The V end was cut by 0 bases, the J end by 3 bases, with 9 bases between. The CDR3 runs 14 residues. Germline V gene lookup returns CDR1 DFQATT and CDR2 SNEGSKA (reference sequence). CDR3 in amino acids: CSAREVAFNQPQHF. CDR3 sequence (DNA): TGCAGTGCTAGAGAAGTCGCCTTCAATCAGCCCCAGCATTTT.

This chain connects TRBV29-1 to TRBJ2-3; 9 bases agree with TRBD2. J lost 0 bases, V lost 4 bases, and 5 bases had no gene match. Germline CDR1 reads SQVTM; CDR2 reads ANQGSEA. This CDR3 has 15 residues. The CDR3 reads CSVGLTSGSTDTQYF. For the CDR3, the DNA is TGCAGCGTTGGGTTAACTAGCGGGAGCACAGATACGCAGTATTTT.

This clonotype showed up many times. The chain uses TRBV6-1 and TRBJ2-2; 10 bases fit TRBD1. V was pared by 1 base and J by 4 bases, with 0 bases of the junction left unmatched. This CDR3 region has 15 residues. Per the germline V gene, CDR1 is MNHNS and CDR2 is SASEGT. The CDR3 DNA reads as TGTGCCAGCAGTGAAGGGACAGGGGGCACCGGGGAGCTGTTTTTT. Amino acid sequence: CASSEGTGGTGELFF.

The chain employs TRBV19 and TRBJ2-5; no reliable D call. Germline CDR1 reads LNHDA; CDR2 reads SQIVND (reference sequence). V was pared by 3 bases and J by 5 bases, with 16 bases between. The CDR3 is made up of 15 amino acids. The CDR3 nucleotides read TGTGCCAGTAGTATCTCGGGCCTCACTGGGGAGACCCAGTACTTC. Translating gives CASSISGLTGETQYF.

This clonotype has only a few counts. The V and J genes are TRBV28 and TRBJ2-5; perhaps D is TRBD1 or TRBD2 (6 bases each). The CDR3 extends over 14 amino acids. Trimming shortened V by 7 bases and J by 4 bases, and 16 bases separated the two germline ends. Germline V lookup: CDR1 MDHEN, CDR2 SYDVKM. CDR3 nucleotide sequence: TGTGCCAGCACAAGGGCAAGGGGGGCAGAGACCCAGTACTTC. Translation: CASTRARGAETQYF. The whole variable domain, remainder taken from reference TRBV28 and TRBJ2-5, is DVKVTQSSRYLVKRTGEKVFLECVQDMDHENMFWYRQDPGLGLRLIYFSYDVKMKEKGDIPEGYSVSREKKERFSLILESASTNQTSMYLCASTRARGAETQYFGPGTRLLVL.

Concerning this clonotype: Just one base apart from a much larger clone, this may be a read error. The CDR3 nucleotides are TGTGCCAGCAGATTGGTGGGGACCGATTATGGCTACGCCTTC. Translation gives CASRLVGTDYGYAF. This rearrangement joins TRBV6-1 to TRBJ1-2; maybe TRBD1 (5 bases). The CDR3 is made up of 14 amino acids. Germline-derived CDR1 and CDR2 are MNHNS and SASEGT.

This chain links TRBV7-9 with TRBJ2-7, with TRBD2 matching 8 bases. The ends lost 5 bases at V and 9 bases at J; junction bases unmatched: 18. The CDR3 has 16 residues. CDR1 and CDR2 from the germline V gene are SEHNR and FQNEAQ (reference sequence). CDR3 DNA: TGTGCCAGCAGCACGGGGGAATGGACTAGCACGGACGGGCAGTACTTC. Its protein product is CASSTGEWTSTDGQYF. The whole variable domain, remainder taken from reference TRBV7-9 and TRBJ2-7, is DTGVSQNPRHKITKRGQNVTFRCDPISEHNRLYWYRQTLGQGPEFLTYFQNEAQLEKSRLLSDRFSAERPKGSFSTLEIQRTEQGDSAMYLCASSTGEWTSTDGQYFGPGTRLTVT.

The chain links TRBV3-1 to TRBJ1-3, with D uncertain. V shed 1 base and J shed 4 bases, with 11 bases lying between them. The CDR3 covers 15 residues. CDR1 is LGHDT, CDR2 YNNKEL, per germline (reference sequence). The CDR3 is CASSQGGEEGNTIYF. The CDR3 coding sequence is TGTGCCAGCAGCCAAGGTGGAGAGGAGGGAAACACCATATATTTT. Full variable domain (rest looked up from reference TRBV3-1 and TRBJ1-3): DTAVSQTPKYLVTQMGNDKSIKCEQNLGHDTMYWYKQDSKKFLKIMFSYNNKELIINETVPNRFSPKSPDKAHLNLHINSLELGDSAVYFCASSQGGEEGNTIYFGEGSWLTVV.

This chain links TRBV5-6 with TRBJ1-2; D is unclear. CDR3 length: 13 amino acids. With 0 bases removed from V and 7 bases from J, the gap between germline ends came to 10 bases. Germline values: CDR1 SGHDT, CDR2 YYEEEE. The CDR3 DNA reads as TGTGCCAGCAGCTTGGTGGCAGGCGGTGGCTACACCTTC. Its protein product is CASSLVAGGGYTF.

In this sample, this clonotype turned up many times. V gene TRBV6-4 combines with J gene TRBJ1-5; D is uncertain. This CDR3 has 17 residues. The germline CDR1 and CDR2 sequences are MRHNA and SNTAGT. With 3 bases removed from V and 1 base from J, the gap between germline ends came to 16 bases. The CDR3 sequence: CASSEILGSLSNQPQHF. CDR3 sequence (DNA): TGTGCCAGCAGTGAAATCCTAGGCAGTCTCAGCAATCAGCCCCAGCATTTT.

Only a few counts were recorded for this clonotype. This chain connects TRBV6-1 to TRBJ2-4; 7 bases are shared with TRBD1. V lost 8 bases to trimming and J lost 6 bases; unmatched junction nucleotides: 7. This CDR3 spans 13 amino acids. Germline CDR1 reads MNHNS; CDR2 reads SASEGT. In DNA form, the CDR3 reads TGTGCCAGCCTAGACAGGGACCGAAACATTCAGTACTTC. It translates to CASLDRDRNIQYF.

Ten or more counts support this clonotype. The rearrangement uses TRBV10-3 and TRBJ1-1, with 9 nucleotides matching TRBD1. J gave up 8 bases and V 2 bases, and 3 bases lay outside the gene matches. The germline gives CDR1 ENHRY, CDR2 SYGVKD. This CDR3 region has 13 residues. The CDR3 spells CAISEGTGIEAFF. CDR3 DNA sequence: TGTGCCATCAGTGAGGGGACAGGGATAGAAGCTTTCTTT.

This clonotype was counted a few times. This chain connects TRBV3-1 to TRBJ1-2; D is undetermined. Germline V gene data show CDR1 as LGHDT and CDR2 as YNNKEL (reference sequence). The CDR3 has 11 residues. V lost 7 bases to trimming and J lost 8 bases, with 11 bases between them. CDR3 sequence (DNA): TGTGCCAGCACTCTTGCTGGAGGCTACACCTTC. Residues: CASTLAGGYTF.

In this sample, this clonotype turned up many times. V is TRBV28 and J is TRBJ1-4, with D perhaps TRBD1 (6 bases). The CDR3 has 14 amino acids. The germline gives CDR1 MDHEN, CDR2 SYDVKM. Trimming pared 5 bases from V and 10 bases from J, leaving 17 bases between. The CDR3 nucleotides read TGTGCCAGCAGTCAACGGACAGAACAGGGAAAACTGTTTTTT. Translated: CASSQRTEQGKLFF.

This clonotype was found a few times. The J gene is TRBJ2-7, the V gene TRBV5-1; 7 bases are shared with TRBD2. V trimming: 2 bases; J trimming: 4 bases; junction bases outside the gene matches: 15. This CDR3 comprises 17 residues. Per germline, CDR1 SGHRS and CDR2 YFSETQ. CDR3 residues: CASSLGVSAGLMYEQYF. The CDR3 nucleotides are TGCGCCAGCAGCTTAGGGGTTTCAGCGGGACTCATGTACGAGCAGTACTTC. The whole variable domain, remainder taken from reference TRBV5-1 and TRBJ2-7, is KAGVTQTPRYLIKTRGQQVTLSCSPISGHRSVSWYQQTPGQGLQFLFEYFSETQRNKGNFPGRFSGRQFSNSRSEMNVSTLELGDSALYLCASSLGVSAGLMYEQYFGPGTRLTVT.

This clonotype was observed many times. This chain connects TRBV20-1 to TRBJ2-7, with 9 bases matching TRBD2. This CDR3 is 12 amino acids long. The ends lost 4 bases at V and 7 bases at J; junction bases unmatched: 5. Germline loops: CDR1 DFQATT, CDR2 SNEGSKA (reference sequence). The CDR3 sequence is CSAIASGAEQYF. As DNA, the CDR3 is TGCAGTGCTATAGCTAGCGGGGCGGAGCAGTACTTC.

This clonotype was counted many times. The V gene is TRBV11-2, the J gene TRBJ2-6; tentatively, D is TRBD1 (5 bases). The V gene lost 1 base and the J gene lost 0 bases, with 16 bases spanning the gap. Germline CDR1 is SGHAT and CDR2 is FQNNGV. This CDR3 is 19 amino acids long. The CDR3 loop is CASSLVGQGRGSGANVLTF. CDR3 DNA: TGTGCCAGCAGCTTAGTCGGGCAGGGTAGAGGCTCTGGGGCCAACGTCCTGACTTTC. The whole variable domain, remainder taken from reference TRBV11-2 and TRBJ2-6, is EAGVAQSPRYKIIEKRQSVAFWCNPISGHATLYWYQQILGQGPKLLIQFQNNGVVDDSQLPKDRFSAERLKGVDSTLKIQPAKLEDSAVYLCASSLVGQGRGSGANVLTFGAGSRLTVL.

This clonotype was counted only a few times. In DNA, the CDR3 is TGTGCCAGCTTACCGGGCTCCAGATGGAATCAGCCCCAGCATTTT. Protein product: CASLPGSRWNQPQHF. The chain employs TRBV28 and TRBJ1-5, with unresolved D. Deletions cut 8 bases from V and 4 bases from J, with 18 bases between. Germline lookup yields CDR1 MDHEN and CDR2 SYDVKM. The CDR3 covers 15 residues.

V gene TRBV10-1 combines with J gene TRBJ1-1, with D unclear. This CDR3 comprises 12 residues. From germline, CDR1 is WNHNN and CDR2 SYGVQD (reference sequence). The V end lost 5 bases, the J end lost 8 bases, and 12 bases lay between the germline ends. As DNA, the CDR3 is TGCGCCAGCAGTCAGTTTGGTTACGAAGCTTTCTTT. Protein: CASSQFGYEAFF.

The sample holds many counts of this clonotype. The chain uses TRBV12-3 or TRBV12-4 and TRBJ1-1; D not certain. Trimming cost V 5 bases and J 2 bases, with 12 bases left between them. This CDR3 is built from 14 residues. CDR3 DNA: TGTGCCAGCAGTCCCTTGGCTGGCAACACTGAAGCTTTCTTT. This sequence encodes CASSPLAGNTEAFF.

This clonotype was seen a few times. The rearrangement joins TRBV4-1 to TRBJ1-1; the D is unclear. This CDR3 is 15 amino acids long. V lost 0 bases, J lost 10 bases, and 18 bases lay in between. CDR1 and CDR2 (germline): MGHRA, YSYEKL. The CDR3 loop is CASSQEPGINYIAFF. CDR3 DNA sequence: TGCGCCAGCAGCCAAGAACCAGGCATAAATTATATAGCTTTCTTT.

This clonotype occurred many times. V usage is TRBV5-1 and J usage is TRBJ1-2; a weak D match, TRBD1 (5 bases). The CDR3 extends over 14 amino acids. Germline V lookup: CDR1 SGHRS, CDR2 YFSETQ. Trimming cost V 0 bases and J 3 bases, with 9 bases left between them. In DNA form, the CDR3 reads TGCGCCAGCAGCTTGGGGGACCTGGACTATGGCTACACCTTC. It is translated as CASSLGDLDYGYTF.

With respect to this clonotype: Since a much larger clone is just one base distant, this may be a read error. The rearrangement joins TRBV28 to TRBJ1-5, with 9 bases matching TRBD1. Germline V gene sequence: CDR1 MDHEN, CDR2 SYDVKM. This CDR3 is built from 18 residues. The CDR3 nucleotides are TGTGCCAGCATACCCCTACCGGGACAGGGTAATAGCGATCAGCCCCAGCATTTT. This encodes CASIPLPGQGNSDQPQHF.

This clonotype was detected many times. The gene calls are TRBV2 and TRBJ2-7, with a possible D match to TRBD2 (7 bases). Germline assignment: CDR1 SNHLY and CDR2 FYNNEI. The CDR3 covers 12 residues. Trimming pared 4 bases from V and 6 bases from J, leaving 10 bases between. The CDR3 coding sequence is TGTGCCAGCAGTGGGGGGGGCCCCGAGCAGTACTTC. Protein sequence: CASSGGGPEQYF.

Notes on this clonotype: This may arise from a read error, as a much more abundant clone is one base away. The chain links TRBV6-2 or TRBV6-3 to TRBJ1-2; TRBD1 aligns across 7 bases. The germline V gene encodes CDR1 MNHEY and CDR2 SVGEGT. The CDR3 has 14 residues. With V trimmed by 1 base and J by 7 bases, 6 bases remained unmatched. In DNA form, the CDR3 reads TGTGCCAGCAGTTACTTTAACAGGGGAAGTGGCTACACCTTC. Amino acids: CASSYFNRGSGYTF.

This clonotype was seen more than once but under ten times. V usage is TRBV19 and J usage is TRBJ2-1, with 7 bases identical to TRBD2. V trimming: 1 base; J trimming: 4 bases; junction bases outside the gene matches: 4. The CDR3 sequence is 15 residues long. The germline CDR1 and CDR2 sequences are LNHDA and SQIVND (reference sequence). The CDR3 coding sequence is TGTGCCAGTAGTATAGCTAGCGGAAATTACAATGAGCAGTTCTTC. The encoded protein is CASSIASGNYNEQFF.

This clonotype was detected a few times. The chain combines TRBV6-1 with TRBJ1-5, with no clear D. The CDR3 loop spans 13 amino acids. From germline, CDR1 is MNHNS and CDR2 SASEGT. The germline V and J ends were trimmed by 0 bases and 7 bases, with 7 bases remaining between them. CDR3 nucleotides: TGTGCCAGCAGTGAAGCGTCGGGGCAGCCCCAGCATTTT. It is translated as CASSEASGQPQHF.

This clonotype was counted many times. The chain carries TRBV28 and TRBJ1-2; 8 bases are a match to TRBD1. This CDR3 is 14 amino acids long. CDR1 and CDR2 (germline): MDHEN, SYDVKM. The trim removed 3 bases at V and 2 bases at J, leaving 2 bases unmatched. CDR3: CASSFQGANYGYTF. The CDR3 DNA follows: TGTGCCAGCAGTTTTCAGGGGGCGAACTATGGCTACACCTTC.

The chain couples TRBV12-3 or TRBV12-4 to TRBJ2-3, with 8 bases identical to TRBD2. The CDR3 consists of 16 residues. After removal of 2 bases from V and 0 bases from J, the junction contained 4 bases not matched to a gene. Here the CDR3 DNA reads TGTGCCAGCAGTTTACCAGCGGGGGTTAGCACAGATACGCAGTATTTT. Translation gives CASSLPAGVSTDTQYF.